Following are 8 T cell receptor beta chains from one sample sequenced in a study of T-cell memory formation after mild COVID-19. A single record per CDR3 protein comes from TCRdb applying MiXCR to the 5' RACE reads. The repertoire holds about 110,000 distinct CDR3 sequences, with around an eighth as singletons. The sample consisted of PBMCs or a T cell subset sorted from them (not recorded which). These receptors came from an adult woman who had mild COVID-19 (a few samples of this study predate the infection). Cell type and time point are not known.

The V gene is TRBV30, the J gene TRBJ2-7, with D perhaps being TRBD1 or TRBD2 (6 bases each). The CDR3 length is 13 residues. Germline V lookup: CDR1 GTSNPN, CDR2 SVGIG (reference sequence). V lost 8 bases, J lost 3 bases, and 17 bases lay in between. The CDR3 sequence is CAGGRGVYYEQYF. For the CDR3, the DNA is TGTGCCGGGGGAAGGGGGGTCTACTACGAGCAGTACTTC.

This clonotype is termed medium-sized (0.01 to 0.1%). J is TRBJ2-7 and V is TRBV6-5; 9 bases align to TRBD2. There are 13 residues in the CDR3. Germline loops: CDR1 MNHEY, CDR2 SVGAGI. J was trimmed by 2 bases and V by 7 bases; bases with no gene match: 3. In DNA, the CDR3 is TGTGCCAGCAAACTAGCGGGCCCCTACGAGCAGTACTTC. Translated, it gives CASKLAGPYEQYF.

This clonotype was recorded a few times. The chain recombines TRBV6-5 with TRBJ2-2, with 7 bases fitting TRBD1. The CDR3 covers 15 residues. The V and J ends lost 5 bases and 4 bases, in that order; junction bases with no gene match: 7. Germline CDR1 reads MNHEY; CDR2 reads SVGAGI. The CDR3 DNA reads TGTGCCAGCAGTACAGGGGCCTCTCTCACCGGGGAGCTGTTTTTT. Amino acids: CASSTGASLTGELFF.

Here the CDR3 DNA reads TGTGCCAGCAGCCCACAGGACGGATTTGAGCAGTTCTTC. Protein sequence: CASSPQDGFEQFF. This rearrangement joins TRBV9 to TRBJ2-1; TRBD1 is a possible D gene (5 bases). CDR3 length: 13 residues. V was clipped by 4 bases and J by 9 bases, with 14 bases between them. From germline, CDR1 is SGDLS and CDR2 YYNGEE.

This clonotype was detected only a few times. CDR3 coding DNA: TGCAGTGCTAGAGTTCCAGGGGTAAGCACTGAAGCTTTCTTT. As protein: CSARVPGVSTEAFF. The J gene is TRBJ1-1, the V gene TRBV20-1; possibly TRBD1 for D (6 bases). V was trimmed by 1 base and J by 4 bases, leaving 13 bases between them. Looked up from germline, CDR1 is DFQATT and CDR2 is SNEGSKA (reference sequence). The CDR3 contains 14 residues.

This clonotype has only a few counts. V usage is TRBV28 and J usage is TRBJ1-1; 7 bases map to TRBD1. Germline values: CDR1 MDHEN, CDR2 SYDVKM. The CDR3 is 13 residues long. J lost 5 bases, V lost 7 bases, and 7 bases had no gene match. The CDR3 DNA reads TGTGCCAGCACCGAGACAGGGAAGACTGAAGCTTTCTTT. Encoded protein: CASTETGKTEAFF. Full variable domain (rest looked up from reference TRBV28 and TRBJ1-1): DVKVTQSSRYLVKRTGEKVFLECVQDMDHENMFWYRQDPGLGLRLIYFSYDVKMKEKGDIPEGYSVSREKKERFSLILESASTNQTSMYLCASTETGKTEAFFGQGTRLTVV.

The V call is TRBV4-1, the J call TRBJ2-1; 12 bases match TRBD2. The V segment lost 4 bases and the J segment 6 bases; nucleotides outside the gene matches: 4. There are 15 residues in the CDR3. Germline V lookup: CDR1 MGHRA, CDR2 YSYEKL. The CDR3 DNA sequence: TGCGCCAGCAGCCCGACTAGCGGGGGAGCCAATGAGCAGTTCTTC. Translating it yields CASSPTSGGANEQFF.

This clonotype was counted a few times. The junction differs from germline at one of its ends, possibly a read error. This chain links TRBV7-6 with TRBJ2-2; D not certain. CDR1 and CDR2 from the germline V gene are SGHVS and FNYEAQ. This CDR3 has 12 amino acids. CDR3 sequence reads: CASTLSPRELFF. The DNA of the CDR3 is TGTGCCAGCACCTTAAGCCCTCGGGAGCTGTTTTTT.